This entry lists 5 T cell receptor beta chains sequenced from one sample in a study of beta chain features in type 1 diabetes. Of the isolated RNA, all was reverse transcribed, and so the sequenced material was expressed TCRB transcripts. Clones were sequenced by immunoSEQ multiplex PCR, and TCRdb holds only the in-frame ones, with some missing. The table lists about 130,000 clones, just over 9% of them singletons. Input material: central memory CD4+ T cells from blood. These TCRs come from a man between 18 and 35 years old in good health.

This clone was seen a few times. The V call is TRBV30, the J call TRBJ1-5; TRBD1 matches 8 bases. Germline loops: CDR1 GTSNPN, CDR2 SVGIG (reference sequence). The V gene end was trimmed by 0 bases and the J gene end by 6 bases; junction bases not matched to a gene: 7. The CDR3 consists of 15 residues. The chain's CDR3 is CAWSVGRTGGQPQHF. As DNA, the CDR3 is TGTGCCTGGAGTGTCGGGAGAACAGGGGGTCAGCCCCAGCATTTT. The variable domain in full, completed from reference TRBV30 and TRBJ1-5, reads SQTIHQWPATLVQPVGSPLSLECTVEGTSNPNLYWYRQAAGRGLQLLFYSVGIGQISSEVPQNLSASRPQDRQFILSSKKLLLSDSGFYLCAWSVGRTGGQPQHFGDGTRLSIL.

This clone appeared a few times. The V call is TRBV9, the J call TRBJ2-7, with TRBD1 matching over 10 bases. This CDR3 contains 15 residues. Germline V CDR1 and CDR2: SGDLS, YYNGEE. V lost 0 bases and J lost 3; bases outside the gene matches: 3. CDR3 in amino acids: CASSVAGQGYYEQYF. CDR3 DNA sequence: TGTGCCAGCAGCGTAGCGGGACAGGGGTACTACGAGCAGTACTTC.

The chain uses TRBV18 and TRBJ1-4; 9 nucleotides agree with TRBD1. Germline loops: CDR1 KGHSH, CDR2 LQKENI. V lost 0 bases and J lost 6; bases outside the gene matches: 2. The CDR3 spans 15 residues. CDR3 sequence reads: CASSPPGTGHEKLFF. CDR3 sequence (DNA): TGTGCCAGCTCACCACCAGGGACAGGGCATGAAAAACTGTTTTTT. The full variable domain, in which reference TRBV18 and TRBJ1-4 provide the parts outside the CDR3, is NAGVMQNPRHLVRRRGQEARLRCSPMKGHSHVYWYRQLPEEGLKFMVYLQKENIIDESGMPKERFSAEFPKEGPSILRIQQVVRGDSAAYFCASSPPGTGHEKLFFGSGTQLSVL.

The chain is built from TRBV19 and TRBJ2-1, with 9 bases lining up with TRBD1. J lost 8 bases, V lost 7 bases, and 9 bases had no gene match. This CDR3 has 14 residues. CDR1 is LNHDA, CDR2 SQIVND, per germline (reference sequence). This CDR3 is CASTDRGNYDEQFF. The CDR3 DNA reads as TGTGCCAGTACGGACAGGGGCAATTACGATGAGCAGTTCTTC.

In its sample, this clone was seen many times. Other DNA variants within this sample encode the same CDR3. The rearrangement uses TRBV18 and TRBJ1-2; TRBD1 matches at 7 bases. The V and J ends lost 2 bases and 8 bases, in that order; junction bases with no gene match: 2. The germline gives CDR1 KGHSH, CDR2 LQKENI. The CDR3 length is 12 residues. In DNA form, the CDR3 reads TGTGCCAGCTCACCAGACAGGGACGGCTACACCTTC. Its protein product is CASSPDRDGYTF.